This note documents a single T cell receptor (beta chain) sequence. Tissue processing of the graft released intraepithelial and lamina propria lymphocytes from it. The CDR3 has 16 amino acids. Trimming removed 4 bases from V and 2 bases from J; junction bases left unmatched: 4. Per the germline V gene, CDR1 is SGHDT and CDR2 is YYEEEE. The entry originates in a study of graft-versus-host responses after intestinal transplantation. Libraries were prepared by immunoSEQ multiplex PCR; TCRdb keeps only in-frame clonotypes and omits some of them. The repertoire holds over 2,000 clones, around 81% seen once, with more than 8.5% in the top ten.

The chain employs TRBV5-6 and TRBJ2-6; TRBD1 matches at 9 bases. This receptor was taken from a human patient who received an intestinal transplant, so some T cells may come from the graft donor. Sequences were derived from ileum tissue, sampled 18 days after transplant. The CDR3 coding sequence is TGTGCCAGCAGCCCGACAGGGGGGACTGGGGCCAACGTCCTGACTTTC. Amino acid sequence: CASSPTGGTGANVLTF.